A selection of T cell receptor beta chains follows, all from one sample in a study of blood T cell repertoires in COVID-19. The table came from immunoSEQ multiplex PCR; TCRdb's copy has only in-frame clones and leaves some out. The sample lists over 300,000 clones, roughly 88% occurring once. Source material: peripheral blood. The receptors originated from a woman in her forties or fifties with acute or convalescent COVID-19. CDR3s leave out the opening cysteine and the closing phenylalanine or tryptophan. The order of the fields is clone size, V gene, CDR3 protein. Part of the rows lack a size; the others show once, few, many or a class for expanded clones.

abundance: -
v_gene: TRBV7-3
CDR3aa: ASSLSGSGSPQH

abundance: -
v_gene: TRBV12-3/TRBV12-4
CDR3aa: ASSIGTDTQY

abundance: -
v_gene: TRBV7-2
CDR3aa: ASSFLMNTEAF

abundance: -
v_gene: TRBV6-5
CDR3aa: ASSRTENQPQH

abundance: -
v_gene: TRBV7-3
CDR3aa: ASSLTGANNSPLH

abundance: -
v_gene: TRBV5-1
CDR3aa: ASSITDNYGYT

abundance: -
v_gene: TRBV27
CDR3aa: ASSPRTDPYEQY

abundance: once
v_gene: TRBV7-9
CDR3aa: ASSLNRANSYEQY

abundance: -
v_gene: TRBV30
CDR3aa: AWSVGGPYEQY

abundance: -
v_gene: TRBV5-1
CDR3aa: ASSLATTGQALKMRYEQY

abundance: -
v_gene: TRBV4-2
CDR3aa: ASSLSDSGNQPQH

abundance: few
v_gene: TRBV28
CDR3aa: ASSHRGVFAF

abundance: -
v_gene: TRBV6-5
CDR3aa: ASMDKGRTPEAF

abundance: -
v_gene: TRBV12-3/TRBV12-4
CDR3aa: ASSLGSGGYT

abundance: -
v_gene: TRBV11-2
CDR3aa: ASRNIGTGYNYGYT

abundance: -
v_gene: TRBV2
CDR3aa: ASSEWGGGGGSPLH

abundance: -
v_gene: TRBV3-1/TRBV3-2
CDR3aa: ASSHGLASLEQY

abundance: -
v_gene: TRBV11-3
CDR3aa: ASSLGGSGTDTQY

abundance: -
v_gene: TRBV5-1
CDR3aa: ASSLINGGHYEQY

abundance: -
v_gene: TRBV28
CDR3aa: ASSFSRARAYNQPQH

abundance: -
v_gene: TRBV7-6
CDR3aa: ASSFRTGGENTEAF